This T cell receptor beta chain comes out of a study of early T cells in non-severe SARS-CoV-2 infection. TCRdb redid the calling of the 5' RACE reads with MiXCR, one entry per CDR3 protein. The table lists about 84,000 distinct CDR3 sequences, around 10% of them singletons, with over 2.5% in the top ten. With 0 bases clipped from V and 1 base from J, the junction kept 4 bases outside the gene matches. CDR3 size: 16 residues. CDR1 is LNHNV and CDR2 is YYDKDF in the germline V gene (reference sequence). This clonotype originated in an adult who was a healthcare worker with PCR-confirmed SARS-CoV-2 infection or an uninfected control (not recorded which). The sample comprised whole blood. This sequence joins TRBV15 and TRBJ2-3, with TRBD1 matching over 7 bases. The CDR3 DNA reads as TGTGCCACCAGCAGAGATGGTGGACAGGGCACAGATACGCAGTATTTT. Encoded protein: CATSRDGGQGTDTQYF.